What follows are 6 T cell receptor beta chains derived from one specimen sequenced in a study of human T cells and chemical hapten exposure. TCRdb re-derived calls from the RACE reads in MiXCR, one entry per CDR3 protein. The data hold over 100,000 distinct CDR3 sequences, with 9% to 9.5% observed a single time. Noted time point: patch test 2, 6 weeks after DPC sensitization. Treatment of the sample: therapeutic diphenylcyclopropenone sensitization with weekly scalp DPC. The starting material was whole blood, obtained in connection with sensitization to the hapten diphenylcyclopropenone (DPC). These receptors originate from a woman aged 40 to 50 with alopecia areata. Some clones in this sample may be carry-over from other donors' samples.

This clonotype showed up just a few times. The chain is built from TRBV2 and TRBJ1-1, with a possible D match to TRBD1 (6 bases). Germline CDR1 SNHLY, CDR2 FYNNEI. This CDR3 spans 15 amino acids. V was trimmed by 5 bases and J by 4 bases, leaving 17 bases between them. The DNA of the CDR3 is TGTGCCAGCAGTCCCCAGGGGAATTGGGGCACTGAAGCTTTCTTT. It is translated as CASSPQGNWGTEAFF.

This clonotype has ten or more counts. This rearrangement joins TRBV2 to TRBJ2-3; TRBD2 is a possible D gene (6 bases). V lost 7 bases, J lost 1 base, and 18 bases lay in between. Germline V gene sequence: CDR1 SNHLY, CDR2 FYNNEI. The CDR3 runs 16 residues. The CDR3 loop is CASTRDFLAGTDTQYF. CDR3 nucleotides: TGTGCCAGCACCCGGGACTTCTTGGCGGGCACAGATACGCAGTATTTT.

This clonotype was counted a few times. The V and J genes are TRBV20-1 and TRBJ2-2; no definite D call. Trimming pared 6 bases from V and 0 bases from J, leaving 14 bases between. CDR1 is DFQATT and CDR2 is SNEGSKA in the germline V gene (reference sequence). The CDR3 runs to 15 residues. CDR3 nucleotides: TGCAGTGCCAGACTCTTCAGGTCGAACACCGGGGAGCTGTTTTTT. Amino acid sequence: CSARLFRSNTGELFF.

This clonotype was recorded a few times. J is TRBJ1-4 and V is TRBV6-6; 7 nucleotides align to TRBD1. The trim removed 1 base at V and 4 bases at J, leaving 3 bases unmatched. The CDR3 is 15 residues long. The germline CDR1 and CDR2 sequences are MNHNY and SVGAGI (reference sequence). The CDR3 sequence is CASSYWGQINEKLFF. The CDR3 DNA is TGTGCCAGCAGTTACTGGGGACAGATTAATGAAAAACTGTTTTTT.

This clonotype appeared a single time. The CDR3 DNA sequence: TGTGCCATCAGCGGAGGGGCAGGGGTTACAGATACGCAGTATTTT. This translates into CAISGGAGVTDTQYF. The chain combines TRBV10-3 with TRBJ2-3; D may be TRBD1 or TRBD2 (6 bases each). V was clipped by 6 bases and J by 3 bases, with 16 bases between them. This CDR3 is built from 15 residues. Germline V gene lookup returns CDR1 ENHRY and CDR2 SYGVKD.

Many counts were recorded for this clonotype. The chain couples TRBV4-2 to TRBJ1-6; D is uncertain. Germline CDR1 and CDR2: LGHNA and YNFKEQ. Trimming removed 0 bases at V and 2 bases at J, with 14 bases between. The CDR3 covers 18 residues. CDR3 region: CASSQEGQAVAYNSPLHF. The CDR3, as DNA: TGTGCCAGCAGCCAAGAAGGGCAGGCCGTCGCCTATAATTCACCCCTCCACTTT.